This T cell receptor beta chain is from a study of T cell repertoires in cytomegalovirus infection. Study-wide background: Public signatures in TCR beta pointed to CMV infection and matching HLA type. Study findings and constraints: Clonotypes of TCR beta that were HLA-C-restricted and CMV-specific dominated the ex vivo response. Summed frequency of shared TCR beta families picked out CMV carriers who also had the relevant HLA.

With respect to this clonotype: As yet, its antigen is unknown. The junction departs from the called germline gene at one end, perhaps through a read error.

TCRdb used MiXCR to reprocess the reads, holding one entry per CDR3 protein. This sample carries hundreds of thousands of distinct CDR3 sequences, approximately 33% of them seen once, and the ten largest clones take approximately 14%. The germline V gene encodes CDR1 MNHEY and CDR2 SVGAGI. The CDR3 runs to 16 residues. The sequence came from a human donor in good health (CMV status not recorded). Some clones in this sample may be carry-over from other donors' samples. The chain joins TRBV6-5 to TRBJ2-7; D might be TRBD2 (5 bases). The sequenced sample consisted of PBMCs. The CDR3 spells CSSSYRGGQSTYEQYF. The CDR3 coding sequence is TGTTCCAGCAGTTACCGAGGCGGGCAGTCAACCTACGAGCAGTACTTC.